This record concerns one T cell receptor beta chain sequence. The entry originates in a study of T cell responses to AZD1222 COVID-19 vaccine. V gave up 1 base and J gave up 10 bases, with 19 bases separating them. Germline CDR1 is SGHAT and CDR2 is FQNNGV. The CDR3 consists of 15 residues. This table comes from immunoSEQ multiplex PCR, and its TCRdb copy is limited to in-frame clones, with some not included. The table has tens of thousands of clones, roughly 87% seen once. The sequenced sample was peripheral blood, obtained on day 0 of AZD1222 vaccination. The chain employs TRBV11-2 and TRBJ1-1; TRBD1 is a possible D gene (5 bases). The TCR comes from an adult in good health. The CDR3 nucleotides read TGTGCCAGCAGCTTAGTTAGAGCCCAGGGAGGGCGAGCTTTCTTT. Protein product: CASSLVRAQGGRAFF.